This T cell receptor beta chain was sequenced in a study of identical twins. CDR1 is MDHEN and CDR2 is SYDVKM in the germline V gene. V lost 8 bases and J 5 bases, leaving 6 bases between the germline ends. The CDR3 spans 10 residues. With regard to this clonotype: Its antigen is undetermined.

TCRdb itself ran the 5' RACE reads through MiXCR, one entry per CDR3 protein. The data contain hundreds of thousands of distinct CDR3 sequences, less than 10% of them seen just once; the ten biggest clones take up 0.75% to 1%. Whole-study findings and limits: Zero-insertion findings could be partly confounded by invariant cells (MAIT and iNKT cells). Cord blood beta clonotypes that were abundant carried fewer insertions, and memory repertoires showed no such trend.

The same data also went into a second study, on yellow fever vaccine responses in identical twins.

The sequenced sample was PBMCs. This clonotype was sampled from a woman aged 18 to 35 in good health. V and J are TRBV28 and TRBJ1-2; D might be TRBD1 (6 bases). CDR3 nucleotides: TGTGCCAGCGGACAGTATGGCTACACCTTC. Amino acid sequence: CASGQYGYTF.